The entry that follows covers one TCR beta chain sequence. Its antigen is currently unknown. This entry is derived from a study of cytomegalovirus exposure and HLA in healthy donors. The wider study: Of all 360 or so donors who were genotyped, 70% to 85% belonged to the Caucasian-associated ancestry cluster.

Whole-study findings and limits: Many donors carried some public TCRs, although rarity characterized most TCR sequences. Reports indicated that the classifier achieved high specificity and sensitivity in diagnosing cytomegalovirus status.

The PCR made use of 60 Vbeta and 13 Jbeta primers. The table came from immunoSEQ multiplex PCR; TCRdb's copy has only in-frame clones and leaves some out. The repertoire holds about 80,000 clones, around 77% seen once, with roughly 22% in the top ten. The CDR3 is 14 amino acids. Germline V gene data show CDR1 as MGHDK and CDR2 as SYGVNS. V dropped 5 bases and J dropped 6; count of bases not matched to a gene: 7. The sequence came from a woman between 40 and 50 years old in good health and CMV-seropositive. The sequenced material came from PBMCs. This rearrangement joins TRBV25-1 to TRBJ1-1, with TRBD1 identical over 9 bases. This CDR3 is CASSSGQGRAEAFF. The CDR3 DNA is TGTGCCAGCAGTTCCGGACAGGGGAGGGCTGAAGCTTTCTTT.